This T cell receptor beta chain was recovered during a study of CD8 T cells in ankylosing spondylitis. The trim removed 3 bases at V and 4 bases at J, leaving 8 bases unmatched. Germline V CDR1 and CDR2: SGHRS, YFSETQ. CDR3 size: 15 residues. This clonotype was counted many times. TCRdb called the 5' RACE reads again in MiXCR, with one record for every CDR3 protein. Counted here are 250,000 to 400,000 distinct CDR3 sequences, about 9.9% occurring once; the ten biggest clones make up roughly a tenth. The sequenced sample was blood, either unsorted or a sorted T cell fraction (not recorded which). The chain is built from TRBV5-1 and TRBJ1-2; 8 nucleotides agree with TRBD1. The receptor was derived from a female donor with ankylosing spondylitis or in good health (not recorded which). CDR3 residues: CASSSDTGGVYGYTF. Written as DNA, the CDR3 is TGCGCCAGCAGCTCGGACACAGGGGGGGTCTATGGCTACACCTTC.